This record covers a single T cell receptor (beta chain). This clonotype was counted many times. The antigen this receptor binds is unknown. No much larger clone exists at a distance of one base, and base qualities are not known. V loses 5 bases of germline sequence and J loses 0 bases, and the interval between the two ends is 8 bases. The germline V gene (reference sequence) provides CDR1 LNHNV and CDR2 YYDKDF. Including the terminal cysteine and phenylalanine, the CDR3 comprises 14 residues. The DNA shown is the 42-base CDR3, in frame from base 1. The sample was run on an Illumina NovaSeq 6000. Using 5'RACE with constant-segment primers, TCRalpha and TCRbeta cDNA libraries were constructed, with sample barcodes and unique molecular identifiers added in the process. RNA was extracted from every sample with Trizol reagent. Library amplification was performed in two PCR steps, and a second sample barcode and Illumina TruSeq adapters were introduced in the second step. Sequencing of the libraries was done on an Illumina NovaSeq, producing 2 x 150 bp paired-end reads. The study's processing was this. Demultiplexing of reads and collapsing into UMI-guided consensus sequences were performed with migec v1.2.7. Using mixcr v2.1.11, UMI consensuses were aligned to TRA and TRB V and J templates and then assembled into clonotypes. A clonotype was counted as expanded or contracted only if both edgeR and NoisET called the change significant, with noise models trained on biological replicates. For edgeR calls, the cutoffs were a false discovery rate-adjusted p below 0.01 and a log2 fold-change threshold of 1. As an exploratory analysis of dynamics, PCA with hierarchical clustering was applied to max-normalized trajectories of the 1000 most abundant clonotypes. Separately sequenced CD4+ and CD8+ repertoires were used to assign a CD4 or CD8 phenotype to each responding clone. The public sequencing data were trimmed at Q25 with fastp and processed into clonotypes with MiXCR by TCRdb, which kept only in-frame beta chains. For every CDR3 protein sequence, its rows merge into one entry that carries the most common genes and DNA. TCRdb's processing, not the authors' own work, is the source of the V and J calls. The sample table shows under 550,000 distinct CDR3 sequences, and roughly 17% are seen once. Together, the top ten hold about a fifth of the sample.

These data belong to a study of T-cell memory formation after mild COVID-19 (dated by TCRdb to the early 2020s). About the investigation overall: TCR sequence clusters from the two donors were found to be largely donor specific. The cohort was made up of two young adult volunteers, one female and one male, who were previously healthy. Longitudinal TCRalpha and TCRbeta repertoire sequencing tracked T-cell clones expanding and contracting after mild COVID-19 in a couple of donors.

Study-wide conclusions, independent of this receptor: The study included only two mild cases, and larger cohorts that include severe cases with pre-infection samples were judged to be necessary. Contracting CD4+ clones turned up mainly in the CM and EM memory subsets, whereas EMRA was where CD8+ clones were enriched. SARS-CoV-2 specificity was not confirmed for the second-wave clones peaking on day 37. From day 15 to 85, contracting clones showed balanced CD4/CD8 phenotypes, whereas a second wave of clones that expanded from day 15 to 37 leaned towards CD4+. The detection of some responding clones in pre-infection memory suggests that pre-existing cross-reactive memory T cells joined the SARS-CoV-2 response.

PBMCs were isolated by Ficoll-Paque density gradient centrifugation. Sequencing was carried out using PBMCs or a T cell subset sorted from them (not recorded which). The chain is made from TRBV15 and TRBJ1-3; the D gene remains uncertain. This sequence was found in a man between 18 and 35 years old who had mild COVID-19 (a few samples of this study predate the infection). The sample titles of this study are shuffled in the database, so cell type and time point are left out; the donor was told from shared clones. DNA sequence: TGTGCCACCAGCGGACCGGGCTCTGGAAACACCATATATTTT. It specifies CATSGPGSGNTIYF.